The TCR beta chain under discussion was sequenced for a study of cytomegalovirus exposure and HLA in healthy donors. Study observations and caveats: Presence/absence analyses assumed roughly uniform sequencing depth across donors. Researchers catalogued under 200 TCR beta chains as cytomegalovirus-associated. Several top significant clusters appeared, in a later analysis, to be linked to common viral pathogens. In a later analysis, V- and J-gene trimming of beta chains associated with a DCLRE1C missense variant, replicated independently.

As for this clone: Its target is not known.

Amplification used 60 Vbeta primers and 13 Jbeta primers. The repertoire was sequenced with immunoSEQ multiplex PCR; TCRdb's copy has only in-frame clones and lacks some. Here the sample spans about 240,000 clones, around 80% being singletons. Per the germline V gene, CDR1 is MNHNS and CDR2 is SASEGT. The CDR3 loop spans 15 amino acids. V lost 0 bases and J lost 2; bases outside the gene matches: 4. The V call is TRBV6-1, the J call TRBJ2-7, with 7 nucleotides matching TRBD2. The receptor comes from an older woman in good health and CMV-seropositive. Material: PBMCs. CDR3 sequence: CASSEAGAGAYEQYF. The CDR3 coding sequence is TGTGCCAGCAGTGAAGCAGGGGCGGGGGCCTACGAGCAGTACTTC.